This TCR beta chain was captured by sequencing in a study of blood T cell repertoires in COVID-19. Overall study: The United States, Italy and Spain were the sources of the acute and convalescent COVID-19 samples. The cDNA or gDNA used as material had been derived from T cells, B-cell-depleted T cells, or PBMCs.

Authors' processing steps: Amplification of reference gene primers provided the estimated nucleated cell counts. Libraries were prepared by immunoSEQ multiplex PCR; TCRdb keeps only in-frame clonotypes and omits some of them. V and J calls and clone size come straight from that table; D and trimming were deduced from the DNA. Altogether 300,000 to 450,000 clones are present, about 90% being singletons, with the ten largest covering 8% to 13%. Recruited during active infection, patients (from Seattle) were subsequently followed longitudinally. Germline loops: CDR1 MDHEN, CDR2 SYDVKM. Trimming stripped 5 bases from V and 5 bases from J, with 18 bases between. The CDR3 has 15 residues. In its sample, this clone was seen once.

J is TRBJ2-5 and V is TRBV28; maybe TRBD2 (5 bases). Sequenced material: peripheral blood. The origin of this receptor is a woman in her twenties or thirties with COVID-19, enrolled during active disease. CDR3 loop: CASSPPPGMGETQYF. CDR3 sequence (DNA): TGTGCCAGCAGTCCCCCCCCGGGGATGGGGGAGACCCAGTACTTC.